These 17 T cell receptor beta chains share one sample of origin, sequenced in a study of T cells in Graves' hyperthyroidism and ophthalmopathy. Using RNA transcripts as the source, TCR beta CDR3 regions were amplified. In the first-round RT-PCR of the TCR CDR3, the HTBI primer set was used. One entry per CDR3 protein results from TCRdb running MiXCR on the multiplex PCR reads. The data show 350,000 to 400,000 distinct CDR3 sequences, about 18% seen once. The specimen was blood. These receptors were obtained from a woman aged 18-29 years with Graves' hyperthyroidism.

To note about this clonotype: The junction departs from the called germline gene at one end, perhaps through a read error. The V gene is TRBV10-3, the J gene TRBJ1-1; no definite D call. Germline assignment: CDR1 ENHRY and CDR2 SYGVKD. CDR3 size: 12 residues. The CDR3 nucleotides are TGTGCCGCCCAGATAGGGAACACTGATGCTTTCTTT. Translated: CAAQIGNTDAFF.

This chain links TRBV5-1 with TRBJ2-7, with TRBD1 matching 9 bases. The CDR3 runs 14 residues. In germline, CDR1 is SGHRS, CDR2 YFSETQ. V dropped 4 bases and J dropped 3; count of bases not matched to a gene: 5. The CDR3 DNA reads TGCGCCAGCAGCGCGGGACAGGGCTTCTACGAGCAGTACTTC. Amino acid sequence: CASSAGQGFYEQYF.

In this sample, this clonotype turned up a few times. V usage is TRBV6-1 and J usage is TRBJ2-7, with 11 bases lining up with TRBD2. V lost 2 bases to trimming and J lost 5 bases; unmatched junction nucleotides: 8. Germline V gene data show CDR1 as MNHNS and CDR2 as SASEGT. CDR3 length: 16 residues. The CDR3 nucleotides read TGTGCCAGCAGTGAATATAGCGGGGGGGTCGGCGACGAGCAGTACTTC. It specifies CASSEYSGGVGDEQYF.

This clonotype was recorded many times. The rearrangement joins TRBV6-5 to TRBJ1-2, with D possibly TRBD1 on 5 matching bases. The germline V gene has CDR1 MNHEY and CDR2 SVGAGI. This CDR3 has 15 amino acids. V gave up 7 bases and J gave up 7 bases, with 22 bases separating them. CDR3: CASKLPGGQGGGYTF. In nucleotides, the CDR3 is TGTGCCAGCAAACTCCCGGGCGGGCAGGGTGGTGGCTACACCTTC.

This clonotype was observed many times. The chain joins TRBV28 to TRBJ1-2, with D possibly matching TRBD1 (5 bases). This CDR3 spans 16 amino acids. Germline V gene data show CDR1 as MDHEN and CDR2 as SYDVKM. V was trimmed by 4 bases and J by 0 bases, leaving 15 bases between them. The chain's CDR3 is CASSSWAVRANYGYTF. DNA of the CDR3: TGTGCCAGCAGTTCATGGGCGGTCAGGGCTAACTATGGCTACACCTTC.

The chain uses TRBV6-2 or TRBV6-3 and TRBJ2-7, with unresolved D. CDR1 and CDR2 (germline): MNHEY, SVGEGT. Trimming left V 6 bases short and J 0 bases short, with 15 bases between. There are 15 residues in the CDR3. In DNA form, the CDR3 reads TGTGCCAGCAGCCACGAGGACCGATTCTCCTACGAGCAGTACTTC. It encodes CASSHEDRFSYEQYF.

This clonotype has ten or more counts. A read error may account for a junction end that differs from germline. The rearrangement joins TRBV4-2 to TRBJ1-2; no clear D gene. The germline V gene has CDR1 LGHNA and CDR2 YNFKEQ. The CDR3 extends over 15 amino acids. DNA for the CDR3: TGTGCCAGCAGACAAGGCCTGGGGAGCAACTATGGCTACACCTTC. Its protein product is CASRQGLGSNYGYTF.

This clonotype was seen at least ten times. The chain uses TRBV20-1 and TRBJ1-2; 9 bases line up with TRBD1. Per germline, CDR1 DFQATT and CDR2 SNEGSKA (reference sequence). This CDR3 spans 15 amino acids. The V segment lost 6 bases and the J segment 7 bases; nucleotides outside the gene matches: 15. The CDR3 nucleotides read TGCAGTGCCACCGGGACAGGGACCACCTGGGGTGGCTACACCTTC. Its protein is CSATGTGTTWGGYTF.

Written as DNA, the CDR3 is TGTGCCAGCAGTCGTCCCGGGACAGGGAATTCACCCCTCCACTTT. Translated, it gives CASSRPGTGNSPLHF. V usage is TRBV3-1 and J usage is TRBJ1-6, with 9 bases aligning to TRBD1. The ends lost 6 bases at V and 7 bases at J; junction bases unmatched: 7. The germline V gene encodes CDR1 LGHDT and CDR2 YNNKEL (reference sequence). The CDR3 sequence is 15 residues long. The full variable domain, with the rest looked up from reference TRBV3-1 and TRBJ1-6, is DTAVSQTPKYLVTQMGNDKSIKCEQNLGHDTMYWYKQDSKKFLKIMFSYNNKELIINETVPNRFSPKSPDKAHLNLHINSLELGDSAVYFCASSRPGTGNSPLHFGNGTRLTVT.

This clonotype was counted ten times or more. Germline is not matched at one junction end, which may reflect a read error. V gene TRBV5-1 combines with J gene TRBJ2-7; possibly TRBD1 for D (5 bases). CDR3 length: 13 residues. CDR1 SGHRS and CDR2 YFSETQ come from the germline V gene. Written as DNA, the CDR3 is TGTGCCAGCAGCTTAGCTACAGGATACGAGCAGTACTTC. It yields the protein CASSLATGYEQYF.

The J gene is TRBJ2-5, the V gene TRBV7-2; 11 bases agree with TRBD2. CDR3 size: 15 residues. Germline values: CDR1 SGHTA, CDR2 FQGNSA. With 3 bases clipped from V and 3 bases from J, the junction kept 3 bases outside the gene matches. The CDR3: CASSLYSGREETQYF. In DNA form, the CDR3 reads TGTGCCAGCAGCTTGTATAGCGGGAGGGAAGAGACCCAGTACTTC.

The chain uses TRBV12-3 or TRBV12-4 and TRBJ2-7; D call uncertain. This CDR3 is 12 amino acids long. Between the trimmed V and J ends, which lost 5 bases and 2 bases, there was a span of 7 bases. CDR3 nucleotides: TGTGCCAGCAGTCTGACCCCCTACGAGCAGTACTTC. Its translation is CASSLTPYEQYF.

This clonotype was observed at least ten times. The genes are TRBV6-5 and TRBJ2-7, with D uncertain. The V end lost 0 bases, the J end lost 2 bases, and 5 bases lay between the germline ends. The CDR3 has 13 amino acids. CDR1 MNHEY and CDR2 SVGAGI come from the germline V gene. CDR3 DNA: TGTGCCAGCAGTTACTCAGGGACCTACGAGCAGTACTTC. Its translation is CASSYSGTYEQYF.

Many counts were recorded for this clonotype. V usage is TRBV4-1 and J usage is TRBJ1-5, with 8 nucleotides matching TRBD1. Per germline, CDR1 MGHRA and CDR2 YSYEKL. The CDR3 consists of 15 residues. V shed 3 bases, J shed 3 bases, and the junction held 4 bases outside the gene matches. CDR3 coding DNA: TGCGCCAGCAGCCAGCCGGACAGGGTCAATCAGCCCCAGCATTTT. Protein: CASSQPDRVNQPQHF.

V is TRBV11-3 and J is TRBJ2-3; D gene ambiguous. V lost 1 base and J lost 0, with 8 bases in between. The CDR3 runs 15 residues. Germline CDR1 and CDR2: SGHNT and YENEEA. The CDR3 bases are TGTGCCAGCAGCTTAGGGGAAACTAGCACAGATACGCAGTATTTT. Encoded protein: CASSLGETSTDTQYF.

The chain joins TRBV18 to TRBJ1-1; 7 bases are a match to TRBD1. The CDR3 covers 13 residues. J was trimmed by 3 bases and V by 3 bases; bases with no gene match: 1. Germline V gene data show CDR1 as KGHSH and CDR2 as LQKENI. This chain's CDR3 is CASSPGQYTEAFF. In nucleotides, the CDR3 is TGTGCCAGCTCACCGGGACAGTACACTGAAGCTTTCTTT.

This clonotype was recorded only once. CDR3 sequence reads: CASSDVRGTYGYTF. The CDR3 nucleotides are TGTGCCAGCAGTGACGTTAGGGGGACCTATGGCTACACCTTC. The V and J genes are TRBV6-1 and TRBJ1-2; possibly TRBD1 for D (6 bases). Between the trimmed V and J ends, which lost 3 bases and 4 bases, there was a span of 12 bases. Germline CDR1 is MNHNS and CDR2 is SASEGT. The CDR3 covers 14 residues.